Listed here are 10 T cell receptor beta chains from one sample, sequenced in a study of T cells in Graves' hyperthyroidism and ophthalmopathy. Researchers took RNA transcripts and amplified the TCR beta CDR3 regions from them. The HTBI set primed first-round TCR CDR3 RT-PCR. Each CDR3 protein gets one entry after TCRdb re-called the multiplex PCR reads with MiXCR. The table lists about 480,000 distinct CDR3 sequences, roughly 23% of them singletons, with approximately 49% in the top ten. Sequenced sample: blood. The receptor source for this set is a woman aged 65 to 85 with Graves' ophthalmopathy.

This clonotype was seen repeatedly, ten times or more. CDR3 nucleotides: TGCAGTGCTAGCGGGACCTCCTACGAGCAGTACTTC. Amino acid sequence: CSASGTSYEQYF. The rearrangement uses TRBV20-1 and TRBJ2-7; TRBD1 or TRBD2 may be the D gene (5 bases each). This CDR3 spans 12 amino acids. V was pared by 3 bases and J by 0 bases, with 6 bases between. The V gene's germline CDR1 is DFQATT and CDR2 SNEGSKA (reference sequence).

This clonotype was seen a handful of times. The chain has TRBV28 and TRBJ2-1; D not certain. V lost 3 bases, J lost 6 bases, and 18 bases lay in between. The CDR3 totals 16 residues. CDR1 is MDHEN, CDR2 SYDVKM, per germline. The CDR3 nucleotides are TGTGCCAGCAGTTTCAAGACTTTAGCAGTTGGCAATGAGCAGTTCTTC. This codes for CASSFKTLAVGNEQFF.

This sequence joins TRBV19 and TRBJ2-1; possibly TRBD1 for D (6 bases). V was shortened by 9 bases and J by 7 bases, with 22 bases between the two germline ends. The CDR3 has 15 amino acids. CDR1 and CDR2 (germline): LNHDA, SQIVND (reference sequence). CDR3 nucleotides: TGTGCCAGCAAAAAGGACAGTGGGCCTTGGAATGAGCAGTTCTTC. Translation: CASKKDSGPWNEQFF.

This clonotype was seen more than once but under ten times. V gene TRBV28 combines with J gene TRBJ1-1, with D perhaps matching TRBD1 (5 bases). The V end lost 2 bases, the J end lost 3 bases, and 13 bases lay between the germline ends. The CDR3 consists of 15 residues. Germline V CDR1 and CDR2: MDHEN, SYDVKM. In DNA form, the CDR3 reads TGTGCCAGCAGTTTAGGGGTCAGGGTAGACACTGAAGCTTTCTTT. Residues: CASSLGVRVDTEAFF.

This clonotype was detected only a few times. The CDR3 protein is CASSSTTGGASNQPQHF. CDR3 sequence (DNA): TGTGCCAGCAGCTCCACTACAGGGGGCGCGAGCAATCAGCCCCAGCATTTT. The V call is TRBV11-2, the J call TRBJ1-5; TRBD1 agrees at 9 bases. This CDR3 is 17 amino acids long. Germline CDR1 is SGHAT and CDR2 is FQNNGV. The V segment lost 4 bases and the J segment 1 base; nucleotides outside the gene matches: 8. The whole variable domain, filled in from reference TRBV11-2 and TRBJ1-5, reads EAGVAQSPRYKIIEKRQSVAFWCNPISGHATLYWYQQILGQGPKLLIQFQNNGVVDDSQLPKDRFSAERLKGVDSTLKIQPAKLEDSAVYLCASSSTTGGASNQPQHFGDGTRLSIL.

Comments on this clonotype: A read error may account for a junction end that differs from germline. The V call is TRBV5-6, the J call TRBJ1-2; D not resolved. CDR1 SGHDT and CDR2 YYEEEE come from the germline V gene. CDR3 length: 14 amino acids. The CDR3 reads CASRPRSTLYGCTF. CDR3 coding DNA: TGTGCCAGCAGGCCCCGCAGCACTCTATATGGCTGCACCTTC. The full variable domain, in which reference TRBV5-6 and TRBJ1-2 provide the parts outside the CDR3, is DAGVTQSPTHLIKTRGQQVTLRCSPKSGHDTVSWYQQALGQGPQFIFQYYEEEERQRGNFPDRFSGHQFPNYSSELNVNALLLGDSALYLCASRPRSTLYGCTFGSGTRLTVV.

The chain combines TRBV19 with TRBJ1-1, with no clear D. This CDR3 spans 11 amino acids. Between the trimmed V and J ends, which lost 6 bases and 10 bases, there was a span of 12 bases. Germline V CDR1 and CDR2: LNHDA, SQIVND (reference sequence). The DNA for the CDR3 is TGTGCCAGTAGCTCCCTAGACGTAGCTTTCTTT. Translation gives CASSSLDVAFF.

The rearrangement uses TRBV7-3 and TRBJ2-1, with 9 nucleotides matching TRBD2. The germline gives CDR1 SGHTA, CDR2 FQGTGA. This CDR3 contains 17 residues. The J segment lost 5 bases and the V segment lost 5 bases, leaving 13 bases of the junction unmatched. CDR3 bases: TGTGCCAGCAGCCAAGCCTCCGGGACTAGCCCCAACAATGAGCAGTTCTTC. Translating gives CASSQASGTSPNNEQFF.

This rearrangement joins TRBV30 to TRBJ2-7; TRBD1 matches at 7 bases. J lost 2 bases, V lost 4 bases, and 8 bases had no gene match. CDR3 length: 14 residues. Per germline, CDR1 GTSNPN and CDR2 SVGIG (reference sequence). CDR3 coding DNA: TGTGCCTGGACTCCAGGGACAGCCCCCTACGAGCAGTACTTC. Amino acid sequence: CAWTPGTAPYEQYF.

This clonotype was seen repeatedly, ten times or more. J is TRBJ2-1 and V is TRBV11-2; 13 bases match TRBD2. Germline V gene lookup returns CDR1 SGHAT and CDR2 FQNNGV. V was pared by 7 bases and J by 8 bases, with 11 bases of the junction left unmatched. This CDR3 contains 16 residues. Here the CDR3 reads CASTPRTSGSTHEQFF. The CDR3, as DNA: TGTGCCAGCACCCCCCGGACTAGCGGGAGTACCCATGAGCAGTTCTTC.